This T cell receptor beta chain appears in the sequencing data of a study of cytomegalovirus exposure and HLA in healthy donors. Study-level points and caveats: Reported results showed that the classifier diagnosed cytomegalovirus status with high specificity and sensitivity.

The V and J ends lost 1 base and 2 bases respectively, with 3 bases between them. Germline V lookup: CDR1 LGHNA, CDR2 YNFKEQ. The CDR3 has 14 amino acids. The PCR had 60 Vbeta and 13 Jbeta primers. Generated by immunoSEQ multiplex PCR, the TCRdb table keeps only in-frame clones and is missing some. Of 100,000 or so clones in the sample, approximately 14% were seen once. In its sample, this clone was seen a few times. Its antigen is not known. The V gene is TRBV4-2, the J gene TRBJ2-6; D not certain. The sequence was collected from a female donor in good health and CMV-seronegative. Input material: PBMCs. DNA for the CDR3: TGTGCCAGCAGCCAAGGTACTGGGGCCAACGTCCTGACTTTC. Residues: CASSQGTGANVLTF.